These T cell receptor beta chains were read from a single sample in a study of response to subunit inactivated influenza vaccine. From the RT-PCR reads, TCRdb called clonotypes with MiXCR, one entry per CDR3 protein. The data contain some 550,000 distinct CDR3 sequences, under 25% of them singletons. The same sample was also studied in work on T cells expressing NK-cell markers.

The sequencing used CD4+ T cells sorted from PBMCs, collected approximately 12 days after vaccination. These receptors all stem from a man in his fifties or sixties who received an inactivated influenza vaccine. Each CDR3 is given without its conserved first and last residue. Each record gives: clone size, V gene, CDR3 protein. The listing skips clone size in some rows; elsewhere it reads once, few, many or a size class.

>few|TRBV10-3
AAGQGFTGELF
>.|TRBV11-1
ASSREAMNTEAF
>.|TRBV5-1
ASRGSGTVNTGELF
>.|TRBV12-3/TRBV12-4
ASSSSPGRGNYGYT
>.|TRBV11-1
ASSIWAGEETQY
>.|TRBV15
ATSRSLGPSTDTQY
>.|TRBV20-1
SAGDRLGYEQY
>.|TRBV5-1
ASYPGGQLNTGELF
>few|TRBV12-3/TRBV12-4
ASRPGLERNTEAF
>few|TRBV29-1
SGQPGQLVQY
>.|TRBV27
ASSLSGTSGTGELF
>few|TRBV4-1
ASSQGFKRGASYNEQF
>few|TRBV7-2
ASSFLRTSGGKETQY
>.|TRBV12-3/TRBV12-4
ASSDTEGPNEKLF
>few|TRBV10-3
AISESGTGNYEKLF
>.|TRBV4-2
ASSQPLRGPRTDTQY
>.|TRBV7-6
ASSLSFRTGTRGNTGELF
>few|TRBV28
ASSSDRVRSSPLH
>few|TRBV7-2
ASSLAGQSYEQY
>few|TRBV11-2
ASSLSRGQGTSYEQY
>.|TRBV27
ASSLKPPRQGAHYEQY
>few|TRBV4-3
ASSTIVQARETQY
>few|TRBV3-1
ASSWTGNNEQF
>many|TRBV28
ASSYRGSTDTQY
>few|TRBV5-1
ASSLVGVSDTQY
>.|TRBV27
ASSSAYHEQY
>.|TRBV6-5
ASSYAQVRTGTNEQF
>few|TRBV24-1
ATSDATDRQNYGYT
>.|TRBV12-3/TRBV12-4
ASSFGLAGGQGRELF
>.|TRBV20-1
SAKTGYYNEQF
>.|TRBV7-2
ASSSAAGYGYT
>.|TRBV12-3/TRBV12-4
ASSLARPGAF
>few|TRBV3-1
ASSQAGQSSYNEQF
>.|TRBV29-1
SVVFVKDTQY
>.|TRBV29-1
SAGGYIHNEQF
>few|TRBV27
ASSWAGGNQPQH
>many|TRBV19
ASRTGLAGNEQF
>many|TRBV28
ASSLSGLAGVSFTDTQY
>.|TRBV7-6
ASSRWGSLQETQY